Presented here are 4 T cell receptor beta chains from one specimen sequenced in a study of blood T cell repertoires in COVID-19. Produced via immunoSEQ multiplex PCR; TCRdb's table is partial and in-frame only. Of about 100,000 clones listed, over 70% are singletons. The sample taken for sequencing was peripheral blood. These receptor sequences come from a man in his sixties with acute or convalescent COVID-19.

The rearrangement joins TRBV6-5 to TRBJ1-6; 7 bases are a match to TRBD1. The trim removed 7 bases at V and 7 bases at J, leaving 7 bases unmatched. CDR1 is MNHEY, CDR2 SVGAGI, per germline. This CDR3 is built from 14 residues. The CDR3 is CASTSDRLNSPLHF. The CDR3 coding sequence is TGTGCCAGCACCTCGGACAGGCTCAATTCACCCCTCCACTTT.

This clone was seen more than once but under ten times. The chain combines TRBV18 with TRBJ1-2, with 8 bases fitting TRBD1. V lost 6 bases to trimming and J lost 4 bases; unmatched junction nucleotides: 7. CDR3 size: 14 residues. CDR1 is KGHSH and CDR2 is LQKENI in the germline V gene. The CDR3 protein is CASSHGQGAYGYTF. The CDR3 coding sequence is TGTGCCAGCTCGCACGGACAGGGAGCCTATGGCTACACCTTC.

This rearrangement joins TRBV6-5 to TRBJ2-4, with D tentatively TRBD2 (6 bases). CDR3 length equals 15 residues. Germline CDR1 and CDR2: MNHEY and SVGAGI. V was shortened by 6 bases and J by 9 bases, with 21 bases between the two germline ends. This CDR3 is CASRSMRSEGGIQYF. The CDR3, as DNA: TGTGCCAGCAGATCAATGAGATCCGAGGGAGGCATTCAGTACTTC.

The genes are TRBV9 and TRBJ2-5; 8 nucleotides align to TRBD2. Germline V gene sequence: CDR1 SGDLS, CDR2 YYNGEE. The CDR3 is 15 residues long. V lost 4 bases, J lost 1 base, and 6 bases stayed unmatched. The CDR3 DNA reads TGTGCCAGCAGCCCCTTAGCGGGGATCCAAGAGACCCAGTACTTC. Encoded protein: CASSPLAGIQETQYF.